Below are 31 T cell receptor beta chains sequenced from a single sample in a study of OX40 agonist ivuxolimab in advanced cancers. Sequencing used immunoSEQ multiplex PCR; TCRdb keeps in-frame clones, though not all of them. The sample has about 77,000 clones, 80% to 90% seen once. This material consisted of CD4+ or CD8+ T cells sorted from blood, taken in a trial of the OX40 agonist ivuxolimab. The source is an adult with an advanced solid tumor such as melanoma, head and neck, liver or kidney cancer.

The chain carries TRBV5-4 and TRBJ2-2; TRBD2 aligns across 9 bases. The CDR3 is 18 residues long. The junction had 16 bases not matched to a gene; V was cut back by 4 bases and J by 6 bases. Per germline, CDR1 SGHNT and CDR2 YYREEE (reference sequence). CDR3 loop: CASSLLAGAQSGAGELFF. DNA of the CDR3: TGTGCCAGCAGCCTATTAGCGGGGGCCCAAAGTGGTGCCGGGGAGCTGTTTTTT.

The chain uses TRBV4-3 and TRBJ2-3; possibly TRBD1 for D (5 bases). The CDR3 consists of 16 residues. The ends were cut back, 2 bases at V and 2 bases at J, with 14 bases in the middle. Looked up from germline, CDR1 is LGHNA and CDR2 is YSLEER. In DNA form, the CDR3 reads TGCGCCAGCAGCCAATCCGGACATGGACCCACAGATACGCAGTATTTT. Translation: CASSQSGHGPTDTQYF.

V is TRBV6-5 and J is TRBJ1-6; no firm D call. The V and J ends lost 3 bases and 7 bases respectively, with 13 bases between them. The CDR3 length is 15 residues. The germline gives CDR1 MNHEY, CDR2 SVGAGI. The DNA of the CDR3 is TGTGCCAGCAGTTATCCTCCGGAAGGAAATTCACCCCTCCACTTT. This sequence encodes CASSYPPEGNSPLHF.

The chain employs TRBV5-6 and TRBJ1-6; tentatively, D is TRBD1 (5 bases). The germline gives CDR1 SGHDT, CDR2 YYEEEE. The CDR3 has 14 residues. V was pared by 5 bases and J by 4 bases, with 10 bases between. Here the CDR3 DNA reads TGTGCCAGCAGTATCAGGACATATAATTCACCCCTCCACTTT. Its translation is CASSIRTYNSPLHF.

The CDR3 here is CASSYWDDNNSPLHF. As DNA, the CDR3 is TGTGCCAGCAGTTACTGGGACGATAATAATTCACCCCTCCACTTT. The chain carries TRBV6-5 and TRBJ1-6; a possible D gene is TRBD1 (5 bases). The germline V gene encodes CDR1 MNHEY and CDR2 SVGAGI. This CDR3 has 15 residues. The V end lost 1 base, the J end lost 5 bases, and 9 bases lay between the germline ends.

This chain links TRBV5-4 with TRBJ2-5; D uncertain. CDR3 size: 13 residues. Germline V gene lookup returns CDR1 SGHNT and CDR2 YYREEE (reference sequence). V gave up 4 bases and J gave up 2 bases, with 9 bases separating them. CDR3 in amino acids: CASSGTPQETQYF. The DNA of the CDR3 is TGTGCCAGCAGCGGCACACCACAAGAGACCCAGTACTTC.

CDR3 residues: CASQALGNEQFF. The CDR3, as DNA: TGTGCCAGCCAGGCGTTGGGCAATGAGCAGTTCTTC. This chain uses TRBV11-2 with TRBJ2-1; D uncertain. Germline V gene sequence: CDR1 SGHAT, CDR2 FQNNGV. The CDR3 spans 12 residues. Trimming cost V 8 bases and J 6 bases, with 11 bases left between them.

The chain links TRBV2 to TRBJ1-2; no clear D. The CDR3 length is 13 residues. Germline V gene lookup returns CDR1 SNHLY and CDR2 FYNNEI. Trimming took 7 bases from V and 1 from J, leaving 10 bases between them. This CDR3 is CASNRGSNYGYTF. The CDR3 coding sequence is TGTGCCAGCAACCGAGGAAGTAACTATGGCTACACCTTC.

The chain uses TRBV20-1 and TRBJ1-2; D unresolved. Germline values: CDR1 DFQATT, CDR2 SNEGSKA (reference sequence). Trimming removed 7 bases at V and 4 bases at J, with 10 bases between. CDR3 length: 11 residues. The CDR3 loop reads CSGYDFYGYTF. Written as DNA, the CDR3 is TGCAGTGGGTACGACTTCTATGGCTACACCTTC.

The chain's CDR3 is CASSPLTGYGLFF. CDR3 DNA: TGTGCCAGCAGCCCCCTTACAGGGTATGGACTGTTTTTT. This chain connects TRBV7-8 to TRBJ1-4; the D gene is possibly TRBD1 (6 bases). V shed 5 bases and J shed 13 bases, with 17 bases lying between them. Looked up from germline, CDR1 is SGHVS and CDR2 is FQNEAQ. The CDR3 runs to 13 residues.

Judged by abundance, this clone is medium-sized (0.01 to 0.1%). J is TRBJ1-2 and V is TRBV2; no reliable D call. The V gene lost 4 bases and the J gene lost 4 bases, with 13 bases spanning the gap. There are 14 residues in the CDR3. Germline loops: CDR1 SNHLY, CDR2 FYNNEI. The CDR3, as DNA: TGTGCCAGCAGTGGTTTTCAGTCCGCCTATGGCTACACCTTC. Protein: CASSGFQSAYGYTF.

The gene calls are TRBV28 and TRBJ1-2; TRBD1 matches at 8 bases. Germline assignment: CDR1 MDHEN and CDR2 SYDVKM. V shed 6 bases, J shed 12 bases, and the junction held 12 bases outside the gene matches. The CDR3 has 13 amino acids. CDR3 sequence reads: CASRGTGTRADTF. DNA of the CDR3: TGTGCCAGCAGGGGGACAGGAACCCGAGCCGACACCTTC.

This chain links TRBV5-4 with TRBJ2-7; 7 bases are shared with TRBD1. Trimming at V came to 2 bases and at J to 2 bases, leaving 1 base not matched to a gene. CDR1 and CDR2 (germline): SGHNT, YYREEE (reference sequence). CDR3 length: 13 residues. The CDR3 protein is CASSLDRAYEQYF. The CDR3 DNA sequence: TGTGCCAGCAGCTTAGACAGGGCCTACGAGCAGTACTTC.

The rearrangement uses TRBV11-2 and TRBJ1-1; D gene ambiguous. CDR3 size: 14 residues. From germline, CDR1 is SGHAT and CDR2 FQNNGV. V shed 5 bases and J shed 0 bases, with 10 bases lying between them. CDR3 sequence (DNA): TGTGCCAGCAGCCGGCCATCCATGAACACTGAAGCTTTCTTT. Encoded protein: CASSRPSMNTEAFF.

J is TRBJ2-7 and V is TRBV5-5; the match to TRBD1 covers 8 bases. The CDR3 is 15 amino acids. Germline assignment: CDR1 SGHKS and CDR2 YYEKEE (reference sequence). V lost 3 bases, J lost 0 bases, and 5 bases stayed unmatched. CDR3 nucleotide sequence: TGTGCCAGCAGCTCTGACGACAGGGGCTCCTACGAGCAGTACTTC. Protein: CASSSDDRGSYEQYF. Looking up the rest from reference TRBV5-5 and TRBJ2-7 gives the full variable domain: DAGVTQSPTHLIKTRGQQVTLRCSPISGHKSVSWYQQVLGQGPQFIFQYYEKEERGRGNFPDRFSARQFPNYSSELNVNALLLGDSALYLCASSSDDRGSYEQYFGPGTRLTVT.

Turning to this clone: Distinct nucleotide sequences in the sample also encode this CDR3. The CDR3 DNA sequence: TGCGCCAGCAGCTTACTCGACTACGAGCAGTACTTC. It yields the protein CASSLLDYEQYF. The chain links TRBV5-1 to TRBJ2-7; D uncertain. V gave up 2 bases and J gave up 3 bases, with 6 bases separating them. CDR3 length: 12 residues. The germline V gene encodes CDR1 SGHRS and CDR2 YFSETQ.

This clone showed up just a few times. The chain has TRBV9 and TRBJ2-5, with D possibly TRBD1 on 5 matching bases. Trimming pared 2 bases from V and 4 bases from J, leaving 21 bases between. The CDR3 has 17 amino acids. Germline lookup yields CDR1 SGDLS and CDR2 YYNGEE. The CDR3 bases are TGTGCCAGCAGCGTTAATCCAGATTCCTCAAGGGGAGAGACCCAGTACTTC. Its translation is CASSVNPDSSRGETQYF.

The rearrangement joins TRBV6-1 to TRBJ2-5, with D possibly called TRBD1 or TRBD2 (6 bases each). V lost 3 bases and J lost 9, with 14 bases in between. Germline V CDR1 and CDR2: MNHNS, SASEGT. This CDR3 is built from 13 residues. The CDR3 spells CASSDRGRGSQYF. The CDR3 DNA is TGTGCCAGCAGTGACAGGGGCCGGGGGTCCCAGTACTTC.

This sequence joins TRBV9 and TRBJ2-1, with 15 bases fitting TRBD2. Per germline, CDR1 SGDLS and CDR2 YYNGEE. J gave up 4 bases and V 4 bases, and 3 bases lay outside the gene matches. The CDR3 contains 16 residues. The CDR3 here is CASSQGTSGRYNEQFF. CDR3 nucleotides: TGTGCCAGCAGCCAGGGGACTAGCGGGAGGTACAATGAGCAGTTCTTC. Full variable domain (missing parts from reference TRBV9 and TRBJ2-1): DSGVTQTPKHLITATGQRVTLRCSPRSGDLSVYWYQQSLDQGLQFLIQYYNGEERAKGNILERFSAQQFPDLHSELNLSSLELGDSALYFCASSQGTSGRYNEQFFGPGTRLTVL.

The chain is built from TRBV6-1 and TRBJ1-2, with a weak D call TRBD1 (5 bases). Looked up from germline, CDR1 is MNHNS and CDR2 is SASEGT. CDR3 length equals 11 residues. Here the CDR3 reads CTAGGDYGYTF. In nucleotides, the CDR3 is TGTACCGCTGGGGGGGACTATGGCTACACCTTC.

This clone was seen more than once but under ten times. CDR3 coding DNA: TGTGCCAGCAGATCTAGCGGGTTCGGAGGGGAGCTGTTTTTT. Encoded protein: CASRSSGFGGELFF. The V gene is TRBV7-9, the J gene TRBJ2-2; 8 nucleotides line up with TRBD2. Per the germline V gene, CDR1 is SEHNR and CDR2 is FQNEAQ (reference sequence). J lost 8 bases, V lost 6 bases, and 8 bases had no gene match. CDR3 length: 14 residues.

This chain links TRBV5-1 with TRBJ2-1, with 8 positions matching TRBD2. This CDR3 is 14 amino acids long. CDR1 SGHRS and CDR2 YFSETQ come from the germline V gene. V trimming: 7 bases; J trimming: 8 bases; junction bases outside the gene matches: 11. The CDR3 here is CASGTSLGLDEQFF. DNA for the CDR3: TGCGCCAGCGGGACTAGTCTAGGGCTTGATGAGCAGTTCTTC.

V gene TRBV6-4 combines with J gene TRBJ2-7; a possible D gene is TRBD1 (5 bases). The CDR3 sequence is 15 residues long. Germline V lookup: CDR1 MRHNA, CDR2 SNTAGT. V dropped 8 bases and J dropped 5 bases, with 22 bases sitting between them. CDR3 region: CASRRQSPGIHEQYF. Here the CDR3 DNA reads TGTGCCAGCCGCCGACAAAGTCCAGGGATCCACGAGCAGTACTTC.

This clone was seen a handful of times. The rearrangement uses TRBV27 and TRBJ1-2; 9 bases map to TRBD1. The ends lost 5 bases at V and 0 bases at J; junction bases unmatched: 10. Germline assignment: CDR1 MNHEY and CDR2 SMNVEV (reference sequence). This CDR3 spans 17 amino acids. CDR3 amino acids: CASSRHGTGQTNYGYTF. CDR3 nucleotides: TGTGCCAGCAGTCGGCACGGGACAGGGCAGACTAACTATGGCTACACCTTC.

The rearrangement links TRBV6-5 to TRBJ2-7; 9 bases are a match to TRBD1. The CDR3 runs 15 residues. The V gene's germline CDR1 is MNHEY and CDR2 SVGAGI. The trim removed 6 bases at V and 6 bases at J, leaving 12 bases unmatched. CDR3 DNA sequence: TGTGCCAGCAGCCGAGGGACAGGGCAAGAGCGCGAGCAGTACTTC. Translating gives CASSRGTGQEREQYF.

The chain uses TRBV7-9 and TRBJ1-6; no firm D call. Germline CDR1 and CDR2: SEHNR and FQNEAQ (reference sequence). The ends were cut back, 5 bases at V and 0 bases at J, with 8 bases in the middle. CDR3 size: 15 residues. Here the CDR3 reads CASSASSSYNSPLHF. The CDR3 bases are TGTGCCAGCAGCGCCAGTAGCTCCTATAATTCACCCCTCCACTTT.

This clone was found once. CDR3: CASSSLAVNEKLFF. The CDR3 bases are TGTGCCAGCAGTTCCCTCGCGGTTAATGAAAAACTGTTTTTT. The chain combines TRBV28 with TRBJ1-4, with D unresolved. Germline CDR1 and CDR2: MDHEN and SYDVKM. Between the trimmed V and J ends, which lost 4 bases and 4 bases, there was a span of 10 bases. The CDR3 has 14 amino acids.

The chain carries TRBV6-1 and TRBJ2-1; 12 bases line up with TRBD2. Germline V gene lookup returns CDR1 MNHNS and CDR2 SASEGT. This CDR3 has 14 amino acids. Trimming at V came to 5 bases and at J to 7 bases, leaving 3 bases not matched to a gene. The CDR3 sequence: CASSPSGGANEQFF. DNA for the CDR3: TGTGCCAGCAGTCCTAGCGGGGGGGCGAATGAGCAGTTCTTC.

The CDR3 DNA reads as TGTGCCAGCAGTGAATTGTGGGGAGGGGGGGAAACCTATGGCTACACCTTC. Residues: CASSELWGGGETYGYTF. The chain joins TRBV6-1 to TRBJ1-2; perhaps TRBD1 as D (6 bases). CDR3 length: 17 amino acids. Trimming took 2 bases from V and 4 from J, leaving 20 bases between them. CDR1 and CDR2 (germline): MNHNS, SASEGT.

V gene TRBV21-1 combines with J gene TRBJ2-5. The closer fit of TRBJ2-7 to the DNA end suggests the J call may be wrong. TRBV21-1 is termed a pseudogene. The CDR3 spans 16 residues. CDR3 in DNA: TGTGCCAGCAGCAAAGAGGTGTCGGGGGCTCCCTACGAGCAGTACTTC. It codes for CASSKEVSGAPYEQYF.

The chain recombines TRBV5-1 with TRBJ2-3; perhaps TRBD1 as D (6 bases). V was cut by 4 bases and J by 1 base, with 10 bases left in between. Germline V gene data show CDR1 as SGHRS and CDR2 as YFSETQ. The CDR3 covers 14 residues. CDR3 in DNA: TGCGCCAGCAGCACTGCAGGGGGCACAGATACGCAGTATTTT. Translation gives CASSTAGGTDTQYF. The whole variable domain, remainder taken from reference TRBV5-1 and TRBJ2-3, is KAGVTQTPRYLIKTRGQQVTLSCSPISGHRSVSWYQQTPGQGLQFLFEYFSETQRNKGNFPGRFSGRQFSNSRSEMNVSTLELGDSALYLCASSTAGGTDTQYFGPGTRLTVL.